These 24 T cell receptor beta chains share one sample of origin, sequenced in a study of blood T cell repertoires in COVID-19 (dated by TCRdb to the early 2020s). The protocol used for the library was the immunoSEQ multiplex PCR assay. TCRdb's version of the immuneACCESS table is confined to in-frame rearrangements and falls short of the full clone set. An unresolved V gene accounts for under half of the shortfall where checked; the remainder is of unknown origin. The table for this sample lists about 69,000 clones; 65% to 90% of them were counted only once. The ten most abundant clones make up 2.5% to 3% of the sample. Sample: peripheral blood. The receptors shown here come from an elderly man with acute or convalescent COVID-19.

The chain uses TRBV11-2 and TRBJ2-7, with D unresolved. Per the germline V gene, CDR1 is SGHAT and CDR2 is FQNNGV. The CDR3 loop spans 14 amino acids. Trimming removed 1 base from V and 6 bases from J, with 13 bases in between. The CDR3 here is CASSLVTRGSEQYF. The DNA for the CDR3 is TGTGCCAGCAGCTTAGTCACCCGCGGCAGCGAGCAGTACTTC.

The V and J genes are TRBV10-3 and TRBJ1-1, with 7 bases fitting TRBD1. V trimming: 5 bases; J trimming: 1 base; junction bases outside the gene matches: 10. Germline CDR1 and CDR2: ENHRY and SYGVKD. The CDR3 contains 16 residues. This CDR3 reads CAISNIQGRRNTEAFF. The CDR3 region has the DNA TGTGCCATCAGTAATATACAGGGGCGAAGGAACACTGAAGCTTTCTTT.

This clone appeared a single time. This chain connects TRBV18 to TRBJ2-7; a weak D match, TRBD2 (5 bases). CDR3 length equals 15 residues. The V end was cut by 2 bases, the J end by 2 bases, with 13 bases between. Germline V CDR1 and CDR2: KGHSH, LQKENI. The CDR3 spells CASSPSGEVAYEQYF. The CDR3 DNA sequence: TGTGCCAGCTCACCATCCGGGGAAGTGGCCTACGAGCAGTACTTC.

This chain joins TRBV18 and TRBJ1-1; 8 bases fit TRBD1. V was pared by 5 bases and J by 1 base, with 9 bases of the junction left unmatched. The CDR3 has 16 amino acids. From germline, CDR1 is KGHSH and CDR2 LQKENI. CDR3 region: CASSSSQGATNTEAFF. The CDR3 bases are TGTGCCAGCTCATCCTCTCAGGGGGCTACGAACACTGAAGCTTTCTTT.

The rearrangement links TRBV21-1 to TRBJ1-5. TRBV21-1 has pseudogene status. CDR3 length: 15 amino acids. CDR3 DNA sequence: TGTGCCAGCAGCAACTACGGGGATAGCAATCAGCCCCAGCATTTT. It encodes CASSNYGDSNQPQHF.

V gene TRBV27 combines with J gene TRBJ2-1, with 8 nucleotides matching TRBD1. The V gene end was trimmed by 1 base and the J gene end by 4 bases; junction bases not matched to a gene: 3. The CDR3 length is 15 residues. Germline V CDR1 and CDR2: MNHEY, SMNVEV (reference sequence). The DNA of the CDR3 is TGTGCCAGCAGTTTATTAGGGACAGGATACAATGAGCAGTTCTTC. Protein: CASSLLGTGYNEQFF.

The J gene is TRBJ1-6, the V gene TRBV19, with 9 bases matching TRBD1. This CDR3 is built from 18 residues. V gave up 5 bases and J gave up 0 bases; unmatched junction bases: 8. CDR1 is LNHDA and CDR2 is SQIVND in the germline V gene (reference sequence). The CDR3 DNA reads TGTGCCAGTAGTCCGCGGACAGGGGCGACCTCCTATAATTCACCCCTCCACTTT. Translating it yields CASSPRTGATSYNSPLHF.

The chain combines TRBV3-1 (or the pseudogene TRBV3-2) with TRBJ1-5; TRBD1 aligns across 8 bases. Germline assignment: CDR1 LGHDT and CDR2 YNNKEL (reference sequence). Losses at the gene ends were 5 bases for V and 0 bases for J; bases not matched to a gene: 6. The CDR3 totals 16 residues. The CDR3 protein is CASSLQGEDSNQPQHF. The CDR3 bases are TGTGCCAGCAGCTTACAGGGGGAAGATAGCAATCAGCCCCAGCATTTT.

The V gene is TRBV2, the J gene TRBJ1-2; 9 nucleotides line up with TRBD1. Trimming at V came to 4 bases and at J to 5 bases, leaving 11 bases not matched to a gene. Per the germline V gene, CDR1 is SNHLY and CDR2 is FYNNEI. The CDR3 loop spans 16 amino acids. DNA of the CDR3: TGTGCCAGCAGTGTACCCACAGGGGGCAGGGGGTATGGCTACACCTTC. It is translated as CASSVPTGGRGYGYTF.

This chain's CDR3 is CASSQVLLGLAGTGELFF. The CDR3 DNA sequence: TGCGCCAGCAGCCAAGTTCTCCTCGGACTAGCGGGGACCGGGGAGCTGTTTTTT. The chain combines TRBV4-1 with TRBJ2-2; TRBD2 agrees at 12 bases. The CDR3 runs 18 residues. CDR1 and CDR2 from the germline V gene are MGHRA and YSYEKL. V dropped 1 base and J dropped 5; count of bases not matched to a gene: 8.

This chain links TRBV5-4 with TRBJ1-2, with D possibly matching TRBD1 (6 bases). Germline V CDR1 and CDR2: SGHNT, YYREEE (reference sequence). The CDR3 has 15 residues. Trimming removed 0 bases at V and 6 bases at J, with 15 bases between. CDR3 sequence (DNA): TGTGCCAGCAGCTTGGATACAGGGAATTGGAATGGCTACACCTTC. Its protein product is CASSLDTGNWNGYTF.

The chain links TRBV30 to TRBJ2-3; D is perhaps TRBD2 (7 bases). Germline V lookup: CDR1 GTSNPN, CDR2 SVGIG (reference sequence). The CDR3 runs to 17 residues. Trimming removed 0 bases at V and 1 base at J, with 17 bases between. Here the CDR3 reads CAWSVYGRGLGTDTQYF. DNA for the CDR3: TGTGCCTGGAGTGTATATGGGCGGGGGCTTGGCACAGATACGCAGTATTTT.

This clone came up a few times. The chain has TRBV6-4 and TRBJ1-5; TRBD1 matches at 9 bases. The junction had 5 bases not matched to a gene; V was cut back by 4 bases and J by 7 bases. Germline assignment: CDR1 MRHNA and CDR2 SNTAGT. The CDR3 runs to 14 residues. The CDR3 protein is CASSGGQGGQPQHF. DNA of the CDR3: TGTGCCAGCAGTGGGGGACAGGGCGGGCAGCCCCAGCATTTT.

The J gene is TRBJ2-2, the V gene TRBV24-1; 7 bases match TRBD2. The CDR3 is 15 residues long. V gave up 2 bases and J gave up 7 bases; unmatched junction bases: 6. The V gene's germline CDR1 is KGHDR and CDR2 SFDVKD. The CDR3 protein is CATSDSGRTVGELFF. The CDR3 DNA reads TGTGCCACCAGTGATTCCGGGAGGACGGTCGGGGAGCTGTTTTTT.

This chain joins TRBV6-5 and TRBJ1-5; no clear D. V was clipped by 8 bases and J by 3 bases, with 11 bases between them. The CDR3 loop spans 13 amino acids. Germline values: CDR1 MNHEY, CDR2 SVGAGI. CDR3 protein: CASYTGYNQPQHF. The CDR3 DNA follows: TGTGCCAGCTACACGGGTTACAATCAGCCCCAGCATTTT.

The chain has TRBV18 and TRBJ2-2; D is perhaps TRBD1 (6 bases). This CDR3 is built from 15 residues. V was trimmed by 2 bases and J by 6 bases, leaving 13 bases between them. Per germline, CDR1 KGHSH and CDR2 LQKENI. The CDR3 loop reads CASSPVTGTSGELFF. As DNA, the CDR3 is TGTGCCAGCTCACCAGTTACAGGGACCTCCGGGGAGCTGTTTTTT.

This clone was counted between two and nine times. The V and J genes are TRBV3-1 (or the pseudogene TRBV3-2) and TRBJ1-1; TRBD1 matches 12 bases. Germline CDR1 reads LGHDT; CDR2 reads YNNKEL (reference sequence). The CDR3 covers 20 residues. Trimming at V came to 5 bases and at J to 3 bases, leaving 19 bases not matched to a gene. This chain's CDR3 is CASSERRNNRDRGQDTEAFF. The CDR3 DNA reads as TGTGCCAGCAGCGAACGTAGGAACAACCGGGACAGGGGGCAGGACACTGAAGCTTTCTTT.

This chain uses TRBV7-9 with TRBJ2-3, with 10 bases fitting TRBD2. Trimming at V came to 3 bases and at J to 5 bases, leaving 8 bases not matched to a gene. The length of the CDR3 is 16 residues. Germline loops: CDR1 SEHNR, CDR2 FQNEAQ (reference sequence). The CDR3 region is CASSFPSGRGVDTQYF. CDR3 bases: TGTGCCAGCAGCTTTCCAAGCGGGAGGGGGGTAGATACGCAGTATTTT.

J is TRBJ2-7 and V is TRBV7-2; 11 nucleotides match TRBD2. The CDR3 is 16 amino acids. V lost 1 base, J lost 3 bases, and 5 bases stayed unmatched. From germline, CDR1 is SGHTA and CDR2 FQGNSA. CDR3 sequence reads: CASSLETSGSFYEQYF. In DNA, the CDR3 is TGTGCCAGCAGCTTAGAAACTAGCGGGAGTTTCTACGAGCAGTACTTC.

The rearrangement uses TRBV30 and TRBJ2-5, with D uncertain. V was cut by 2 bases and J by 0 bases, with 4 bases left in between. Germline V lookup: CDR1 GTSNPN, CDR2 SVGIG (reference sequence). This CDR3 is 12 amino acids long. CDR3 amino acids: CAWSLDQETQYF. CDR3 DNA sequence: TGTGCCTGGAGTCTCGACCAAGAGACCCAGTACTTC.

The V and J genes are TRBV7-9 and TRBJ2-5; 9 bases are a match to TRBD2. This CDR3 is 14 amino acids long. Unmatched junction bases numbered 1, after V lost 2 bases and J lost 3 bases. CDR1 and CDR2 (germline): SEHNR, FQNEAQ (reference sequence). CDR3 amino acids: CASSLRLAEETQYF. The CDR3 coding sequence is TGTGCCAGCAGCTTAAGACTAGCGGAAGAGACCCAGTACTTC.

This sequence joins TRBV13 and TRBJ1-4; D gene uncertain. This CDR3 comprises 14 residues. In germline, CDR1 is PRHDT, CDR2 FYEKMQ (reference sequence). Trimming removed 0 bases at V and 2 bases at J, with 4 bases between. The chain's CDR3 is CASSLGRTNEKLFF. The CDR3 DNA is TGTGCCAGCAGCTTAGGCCGGACTAATGAAAAACTGTTTTTT. The whole variable domain, remainder taken from reference TRBV13 and TRBJ1-4, is AAGVIQSPRHLIKEKRETATLKCYPIPRHDTVYWYQQGPGQDPQFLISFYEKMQSDKGSIPDRFSAQQFSDYHSELNMSSLELGDSALYFCASSLGRTNEKLFFGSGTQLSVL.

This sequence joins TRBV4-1 and TRBJ1-1; maybe TRBD1 (6 bases). The CDR3 totals 13 residues. The germline V gene encodes CDR1 MGHRA and CDR2 YSYEKL. Trimming left V 6 bases short and J 11 bases short, with 19 bases between. CDR3 region: CASRRQGYGVAFF. The DNA of the CDR3 is TGCGCCAGCAGGCGTCAGGGGTATGGTGTGGCTTTCTTT.

The gene calls are TRBV12-3 or TRBV12-4 and TRBJ2-1; maybe TRBD2 (6 bases). V lost 8 bases and J lost 10, with 15 bases in between. The CDR3 loop spans 12 amino acids. CDR3 DNA: TGTGCCAGCGCCTTCCTGGCGGGGGAGCAGTTCTTC. Protein product: CASAFLAGEQFF.